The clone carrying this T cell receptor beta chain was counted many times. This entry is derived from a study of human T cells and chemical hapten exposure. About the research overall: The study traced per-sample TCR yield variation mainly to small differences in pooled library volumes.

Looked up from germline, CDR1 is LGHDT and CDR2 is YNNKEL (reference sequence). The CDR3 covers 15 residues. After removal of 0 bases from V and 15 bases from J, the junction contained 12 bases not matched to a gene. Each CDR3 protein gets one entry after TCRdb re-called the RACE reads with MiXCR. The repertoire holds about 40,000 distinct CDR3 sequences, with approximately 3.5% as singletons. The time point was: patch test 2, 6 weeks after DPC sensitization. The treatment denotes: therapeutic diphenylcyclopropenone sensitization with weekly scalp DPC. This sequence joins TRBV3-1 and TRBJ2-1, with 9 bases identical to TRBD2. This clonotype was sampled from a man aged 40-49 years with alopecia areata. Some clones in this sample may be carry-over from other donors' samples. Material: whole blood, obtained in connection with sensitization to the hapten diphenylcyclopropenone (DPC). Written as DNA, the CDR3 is TGTGCCAGCAGCCAAGATGGGAATAGCGGGAGTTCTCGGTTCTTC. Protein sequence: CASSQDGNSGSSRFF.